This T cell receptor (beta chain) was retrieved from a study of CD8+ T cells in alopecia areata. Turning to the study itself: Tofacitinib lasted 6 to 18 months, then 6 months off drug.

Sequencing relied on a cDNA template that was reverse transcribed from extracted RNA. The method was immunoSEQ multiplex PCR; TCRdb's version includes in-frame clones alone and lacks a portion of them. The data contain 150,000 to 200,000 clones, roughly 60% of them singletons. Treatment here: oral pan-JAK inhibitor, 5-10 mg twice daily. The source is a human donor with alopecia areata. Sequenced here: CD4+ T cells sorted from blood, sampled at week 24, from a patient treated with tofacitinib.

The CDR3 reads CSVEEGLTAYF. The CDR3 DNA sequence: TGCAGCGTTGAAGAAGGCCTTACGGCGTACTTC. The V call is TRBV29-1, the J call TRBJ2-7; no firm D call. The CDR3 extends over 11 amino acids. CDR1 is SQVTM and CDR2 is ANQGSEA in the germline V gene. V was shortened by 0 bases and J by 12 bases, with 12 bases between the two germline ends.